This TCR beta chain comes out of a study of blood T cells in healthy people across ages. About the study: Template switching captured about one barcoded beta molecule per two T cells.

V was clipped by 6 bases and J by 5 bases, with 10 bases between them. The germline gives CDR1 SGHTA, CDR2 FQGNSA. CDR3 length: 12 amino acids. Isolation yielded PBMCs, at least 7 million per sample, in every case. Comments on this clonotype: Its matching antigen is unknown.

Sample-barcoded 5' priming and a J-beta primer mix drove a second PCR of about 6 to 12 cycles. MiXCR, run by TCRdb on the 5' RACE reads, gives a single entry per CDR3 protein. Of about 970,000 distinct CDR3 sequences detected, just over 50% appear once; the ten largest clones hold about a fifth. Whole-study results and caveats: The lack of PBMC sorting stopped any conclusive naive versus antigen-experienced comparison.

The clonotype comes from a woman between 55 and 75 years old in good health. The sequenced sample consisted of blood. The rearrangement uses TRBV7-2 and TRBJ2-5; D unclear. The CDR3 region has the DNA TGTGCCAGCAGACCTGTTGGGGAGACCCAGTACTTC. Its protein product is CASRPVGETQYF.